This entry features one TCR beta chain sequence. This record comes from a study of blood T cell repertoires in COVID-19. Study in general: From the United States, Italy and Spain came samples of acute and convalescent COVID-19. Sources were T cells, B-cell-depleted T cells, or PBMCs; the material itself was cDNA or gDNA.

The V gene's germline CDR1 is MDHEN and CDR2 SYDVKM. The V end was cut by 8 bases, the J end by 1 base, with 5 bases between. The CDR3 spans 11 residues. Study processing details: Counts of nucleated cells, estimated from reference gene primer amplification, were obtained. TCRdb's copy holds only in-frame clones and misses some; the assay was immunoSEQ multiplex PCR. D and trimming come from the DNA, and the V and J calls and clone size come from that table. The table shows about 110,000 clones, with roughly nine tenths occurring only once. Sequencing was carried out using peripheral blood. The clonotype was recovered from a human donor in a cohort sampled during active COVID-19. The J gene is TRBJ1-2, the V gene TRBV28, with D unclear. DNA of the CDR3: TGTGCCAGCCATTTTAACTATGGCTACACCTTC. Its translation is CASHFNYGYTF.